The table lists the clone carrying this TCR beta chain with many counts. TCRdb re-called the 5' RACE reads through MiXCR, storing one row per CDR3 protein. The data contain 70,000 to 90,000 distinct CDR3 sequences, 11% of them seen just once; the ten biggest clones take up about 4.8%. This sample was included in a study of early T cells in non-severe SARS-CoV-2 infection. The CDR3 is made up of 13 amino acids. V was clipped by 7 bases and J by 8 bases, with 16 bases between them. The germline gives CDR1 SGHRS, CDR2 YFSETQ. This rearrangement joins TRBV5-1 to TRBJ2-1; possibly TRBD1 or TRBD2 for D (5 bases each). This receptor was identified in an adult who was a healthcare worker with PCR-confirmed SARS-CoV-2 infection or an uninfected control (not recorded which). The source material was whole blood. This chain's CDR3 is CASGMRGRDEQFF. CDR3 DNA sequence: TGCGCCAGCGGAATGAGGGGTAGGGATGAGCAGTTCTTC.